This T cell receptor beta chain was sequenced during a study of shared clonotypes between healthy human individuals. Study information: For every donor, three CD4 naive, three CD4 memory, two CD8 naive and one CD8 memory plates were used.

Healthy HIV-negative adults without recent acute infections or vaccinations served as donors. CD8 memory merged CD45RO+ with CCR7-negative CD45RA+ TemRA cells. Study observations and caveats: Sharing across four donors was highest in naive CD4 (approximately 5%) and lowest in memory CD8 (roughly 0.4%).

As for this clone: The antigen remains undetermined.

Germline CDR1 reads KGHSH; CDR2 reads LQKENI. The CDR3 has 14 amino acids. The V end was cut by 4 bases, the J end by 7 bases, with 17 bases between. TCRdb's table, derived via immunoSEQ multiplex PCR, lists solely in-frame clones and lacks some. This table has about 380,000 clones, 95% to 97% appearing once. The receptor's source is a man aged 25-40 years in good health. Sequenced: memory CD8+ T cells sorted from blood. Specified subset: CD45RO+ cells pooled with CCR7-negative TemRA cells. This chain uses TRBV18 with TRBJ2-7; tentatively, D is TRBD1 or TRBD2 (5 bases each). CDR3 amino acids: CASSLLDRAGEQYF. CDR3 nucleotides: TGTGCCAGCTCACTACTAGATAGAGCAGGGGAGCAGTACTTC. Full variable domain (rest looked up from reference TRBV18 and TRBJ2-7): NAGVMQNPRHLVRRRGQEARLRCSPMKGHSHVYWYRQLPEEGLKFMVYLQKENIIDESGMPKERFSAEFPKEGPSILRIQQVVRGDSAAYFCASSLLDRAGEQYFGPGTRLTVT.